One T cell receptor beta chain is described in this entry. Measured with immunoSEQ multiplex PCR; TCRdb has only the in-frame clones, and not every one. The table shows over 55,000 clones, with roughly 85% occurring only once. V gave up 3 bases and J gave up 4 bases; unmatched junction bases: 0. Germline V gene data show CDR1 as LGHNA and CDR2 as YNFKEQ. This CDR3 is 13 amino acids long. This entry comes from a study of blood T cell repertoires in COVID-19. This TCR was sampled from a man aged 50-60 years with acute or convalescent COVID-19. Sequenced: peripheral blood. The chain carries TRBV4-2 and TRBJ1-2; 9 nucleotides align to TRBD1. Here the CDR3 DNA reads TGTGCCAGCAGCCAGGACAGGGGCTATGGCTACACCTTC. Protein product: CASSQDRGYGYTF.